This T cell receptor beta chain was found in a study of cytotoxic CD8 clonotypes in ibrutinib-treated CLL (dated by TCRdb to 2020 to 2023). About the full investigation: The cohort included roughly 15 treatment-naive and about a dozen relapsed/refractory patients; some 18 were IGHV unmutated. Of the 85 to 90 participants in the trial, 26 had longitudinal samples available. Samples averaged approximately 260,000 productive templates and 94,082 productive rearrangements. Samples at response were collected after a median of about 12 months of treatment, with a range of about 6 to 36 months. Partial responses were observed in 24 patients and complete responses in 2; after a median follow-up of around 68 months, remission was maintained in around 14 patients and progression was observed in 12. Every remission and progressive disease sample was obtained while ibrutinib was still being received by the patients. Cryopreserved peripheral blood mononuclear cells were collected at three points: before therapy, at response, and at either sustained remission or disease progression. Overall results and qualifications from the work: Lymph node repertoires were not examined, and the timing of sampling was not matched between patients in sustained remission and those whose disease progressed. At baseline, clonality was higher than in age-matched healthy donors and showed a strong correlation with circulating CD8+ T-cell counts. Public clonotypes were rare and either shrank or stayed stable during treatment, and the rise in clonality at ibrutinib response reflected expansion of private clonotypes. An increase in clonality was observed at ibrutinib response, with clonality remaining stable during sustained remission and falling back toward baseline at progression.

Interpreted using the paper, the time point label stands for: 12 to 13 months on ibrutinib. For TCR beta library preparation, about 2 micrograms of genomic DNA were isolated from cryopreserved PBMCs. High-throughput TCR beta sequencing was performed on longitudinal blood samples from CLL patients receiving ibrutinib monotherapy. The patients took part in an open-label, single-center phase 2 trial of ibrutinib monotherapy. On a MiSeq, deep resolution sequencing aimed for a depth between 1 in 1 million and 1 in 200,000 T cells, with each clonotype covered around 10x on average. The immunoSEQ hsTCRB Kit was used to generate the TCR beta libraries. In the source study's methods: The data were analyzed with ImmunoSEQ Analyzer and ImmunoSEQ Data Assistant, and V, D and J gene assignments followed IMGT definitions. Clonality, which ranges from 0 to 1, was calculated as one minus the normalized Shannon entropy of productive rearrangement frequencies. Only overrepresented clonotypes making up at least 0.05% of the repertoire of each patient were included in the public clonotype analysis. Repertoires from 10 to 15 age-matched healthy donors in immuneACCESS were used as clonality controls. TCRdb obtained this table from immuneACCESS and retained in-frame rearrangements with V and J assigned. These tables miss some clones; where compared with another copy, unresolved V genes account for less than half of the shortfall, and the remainder is unexplained. V, J and clone size reflect that table, while D and trimming were determined from the DNA. This sample gives some 200,000 clones in total; 65% to 80% of them show up just once. The top ten clonotypes cover roughly 5.9% of the sample.

A word on this clone: The target of this receptor is not known. It has no much larger one-base neighbor in the sample; base qualities were not kept.

The CDR3, cysteine through phenylalanine, is 14 amino acids long. Of the read, only the CDR3 DNA is kept; its 42 bases are in frame from base 1. V is reduced by 0 bases and J by 0 bases, leaving a spacing of 9 bases between them. The germline V gene (reference sequence) supplies CDR1 GTSNPN and CDR2 SVGIG. The TCR was taken from a human donor with chronic lymphocytic leukemia. The chain uses TRBV30 and TRBJ2-7; the D assignment is uncertain and may be TRBD1 or TRBD2, with 5 bases supporting each. The sequencing used PBMCs, collected after 12 months of ibrutinib treatment. The nucleotide sequence reads TGTGCCTGGAGTGTAGCAGGGAGCTCCTACGAGCAGTACTTC. Translation gives CAWSVAGSSYEQYF.